The 4 T cell receptor beta chains below all came from one sample that was sequenced in a study of blood T cells in healthy people across ages. A sample-barcoded 5' primer and a J-beta primer mix were used in a second PCR of roughly 6 to 11 cycles. TCRdb re-called the 5' RACE reads through MiXCR, storing one row per CDR3 protein. The sample yields over 1,300,000 distinct CDR3 sequences, 59% seen once. Specimen: blood. These receptor sequences come from a man between 18 and 35 years old in good health.

The genes are TRBV14 and TRBJ1-1; no definite D call. The length of the CDR3 is 14 residues. Germline V gene sequence: CDR1 SGHDN, CDR2 FVKESK. V was trimmed by 0 bases and J by 3 bases, leaving 8 bases between them. The DNA of the CDR3 is TGTGCCAGCAGCCAAGACAATTGGTACACTGAAGCTTTCTTT. It translates to CASSQDNWYTEAFF. The complete variable domain, with remaining parts taken from reference TRBV14 and TRBJ1-1, reads EAGVTQFPSHSVIEKGQTVTLRCDPISGHDNLYWYRRVMGKEIKFLLHFVKESKQDESGMPNNRFLAERTGGTYSTLKVQPAELEDSGVYFCASSQDNWYTEAFFGQGTRLTVV.

This clonotype was seen more than once but under ten times. The rearrangement links TRBV7-9 to TRBJ2-1; 7 bases line up with TRBD2. The CDR3 runs 17 residues. The V and J ends lost 4 bases and 8 bases, in that order; junction bases with no gene match: 17. Germline values: CDR1 SEHNR, CDR2 FQNEAQ (reference sequence). The CDR3 loop is CASSSRLGLGGADEQFF. The CDR3 DNA reads TGTGCCAGCAGCTCCCGTCTCGGACTAGGCGGGGCCGATGAGCAGTTCTTC. Variable domain in full (rest from reference TRBV7-9 and TRBJ2-1): DTGVSQNPRHKITKRGQNVTFRCDPISEHNRLYWYRQTLGQGPEFLTYFQNEAQLEKSRLLSDRFSAERPKGSFSTLEIQRTEQGDSAMYLCASSSRLGLGGADEQFFGPGTRLTVL.

The genes are TRBV12-3 or TRBV12-4 and TRBJ2-3, with a possible D match to TRBD2 (6 bases). V lost 3 bases and J 3 bases, leaving 13 bases between the germline ends. This CDR3 is 15 amino acids long. In nucleotides, the CDR3 is TGTGCCAGCAGTTTTTCGGGGGTATTGACAGATACGCAGTATTTT. Its protein is CASSFSGVLTDTQYF.

This chain joins TRBV20-1 and TRBJ2-1, with 13 bases lining up with TRBD2. The CDR3 runs 16 residues. V lost 3 bases to trimming and J lost 6 bases; unmatched junction nucleotides: 8. Germline CDR1 reads DFQATT; CDR2 reads SNEGSKA (reference sequence). The CDR3: CSASYWTSGSSNEQFF. CDR3 nucleotide sequence: TGCAGTGCTAGCTACTGGACTAGCGGGAGCTCCAATGAGCAGTTCTTC.